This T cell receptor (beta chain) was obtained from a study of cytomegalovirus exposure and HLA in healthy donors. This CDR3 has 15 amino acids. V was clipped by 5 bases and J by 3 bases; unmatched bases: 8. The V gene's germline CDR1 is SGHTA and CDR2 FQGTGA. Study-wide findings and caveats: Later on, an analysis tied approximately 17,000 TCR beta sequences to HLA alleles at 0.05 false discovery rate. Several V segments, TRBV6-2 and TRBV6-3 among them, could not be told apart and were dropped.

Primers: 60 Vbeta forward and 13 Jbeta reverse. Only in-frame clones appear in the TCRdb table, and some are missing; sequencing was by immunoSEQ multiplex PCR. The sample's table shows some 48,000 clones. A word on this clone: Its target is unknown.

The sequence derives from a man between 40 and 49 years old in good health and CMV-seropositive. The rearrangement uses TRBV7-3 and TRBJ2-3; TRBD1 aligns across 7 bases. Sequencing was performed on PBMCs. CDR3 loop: CASSRQGSLTDTQYF. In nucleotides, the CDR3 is TGTGCCAGCAGCCGACAGGGCTCCTTGACAGATACGCAGTATTTT.